This TCR beta chain came from a study of blood T cell repertoires in COVID-19. Study as a whole: Samples representing acute and convalescent COVID-19 were sourced from the United States, Italy and Spain. T cells, B-cell-depleted T cells, or PBMCs supplied cDNA or gDNA.

The repertoire was sequenced with immunoSEQ multiplex PCR; TCRdb's copy has only in-frame clones and lacks some. The sample holds hundreds of thousands of clones, more than 70% seen once. Enrolled during active infection, Seattle patients were then followed longitudinally. The sample taken for sequencing was peripheral blood. This sequence was found in a woman aged 55-70 years with COVID-19, enrolled during active disease.

The CDR3 loop is CASSQSDNEQFF. The CDR3 nucleotides are TGTGCCAGCAGCCAATCGGACAATGAGCAGTTCTTC. The J gene is TRBJ2-1, the V gene TRBV4-2; D is unresolved. Trimming left V 2 bases short and J 5 bases short, with 4 bases between. The germline V gene has CDR1 LGHNA and CDR2 YNFKEQ. This CDR3 comprises 12 residues.